Listed here are 7 T cell receptor beta chains from one sample, sequenced in a study of cytomegalovirus exposure and HLA in healthy donors. PCR used 60 Vbeta primers and 13 Jbeta primers. The method was immunoSEQ multiplex PCR; TCRdb's version includes in-frame clones alone and lacks a portion of them. The repertoire holds around 180,000 clones, with over 70% as singletons. Sequenced material: PBMCs. The receptors were gathered from a woman in her 50s in good health and CMV-seronegative.

This clone appeared a few times. The V call is TRBV7-6, the J call TRBJ2-2; possible D gene TRBD2, 5 bases. Germline values: CDR1 SGHVS, CDR2 FNYEAQ. Trimming took 3 bases from V and 3 from J, leaving 11 bases between them. The CDR3 runs to 15 residues. The CDR3 is CASSFSGWDTGELFF. CDR3 DNA sequence: TGTGCCAGCAGCTTTTCGGGGTGGGACACCGGGGAGCTGTTTTTT. The complete variable domain, with remaining parts taken from reference TRBV7-6 and TRBJ2-2, reads GAGVSQSPRYKVTKRGQDVALRCDPISGHVSLYWYRQALGQGPEFLTYFNYEAQQDKSGLPNDRFSAERPEGSISTLTIQRTEQRDSAMYRCASSFSGWDTGELFFGEGSRLTVL.

This rearrangement joins TRBV18 to TRBJ2-5; a weak D match, TRBD2 (6 bases). CDR1 is KGHSH and CDR2 is LQKENI in the germline V gene. The CDR3 loop spans 17 amino acids. With 0 bases removed from V and 5 bases from J, the gap between germline ends came to 19 bases. In nucleotides, the CDR3 is TGTGCCAGCTCACCACCGATCGCGGGGCCCCGAACGGAGACCCAGTACTTC. It codes for CASSPPIAGPRTETQYF.

This chain joins TRBV30 and TRBJ1-2; unclear D gene. The germline V and J ends were trimmed by 2 bases and 4 bases, with 8 bases remaining between them. CDR1 GTSNPN and CDR2 SVGIG come from the germline V gene (reference sequence). The CDR3 has 12 residues. The CDR3 bases are TGTGCCTGGAGTACCGCAGGCTATGGCTACACCTTC. This encodes CAWSTAGYGYTF.

The genes are TRBV16 and TRBJ1-1; the match to TRBD1 covers 8 bases. V lost 4 bases to trimming and J lost 4 bases; unmatched junction nucleotides: 11. CDR1 KGHSY and CDR2 FQNENV come from the germline V gene. CDR3 length: 16 amino acids. Written as DNA, the CDR3 is TGTGCCAGCAGCCCCGACTCTTGGACAGGGAGCACTGAAGCTTTCTTT. The encoded protein is CASSPDSWTGSTEAFF.

This chain uses TRBV30 with TRBJ2-5, with 7 bases aligning to TRBD1. The CDR3 is 12 amino acids. From germline, CDR1 is GTSNPN and CDR2 SVGIG (reference sequence). V was clipped by 5 bases and J by 4 bases; unmatched bases: 4. CDR3 sequence reads: CAWGDSRETQYF. In nucleotides, the CDR3 is TGTGCCTGGGGGGACAGCCGAGAGACCCAGTACTTC.

This clone showed up just once. The chain employs TRBV5-1 and TRBJ2-7; 9 positions agree with TRBD2. The V segment lost 0 bases and the J segment 6 bases; nucleotides outside the gene matches: 10. The CDR3 has 16 residues. The germline V gene encodes CDR1 SGHRS and CDR2 YFSETQ. The DNA for the CDR3 is TGCGCCAGCAGCTTGGCAGCGGGAGGCCCCTTTTTCGAGCAGTACTTC. It encodes CASSLAAGGPFFEQYF.

This sequence joins TRBV30 and TRBJ1-2; D unclear. Germline values: CDR1 GTSNPN, CDR2 SVGIG (reference sequence). This CDR3 has 12 residues. Trimming pared 1 base from V and 9 bases from J, leaving 12 bases between. CDR3 amino acids: CAWSEGLARYTF. In DNA form, the CDR3 reads TGTGCCTGGAGTGAGGGCCTAGCCCGCTACACCTTC.